Sequencing of this T cell receptor beta chain was carried out in a study of shared clonotypes between healthy human individuals. TCRdb's copy holds only in-frame clones and misses some; the assay was immunoSEQ multiplex PCR. Among around 700,000 clones listed, around 78% were seen once. V shed 2 bases and J 2 bases; nucleotides not matched to a gene: 3. The CDR3 consists of 14 residues. CDR1 and CDR2 (germline): GTSNPN, SVGIG (reference sequence). The receptor's source is a woman in her twenties or thirties in good health. The chain has TRBV30 and TRBJ1-5; 7 nucleotides match TRBD1. Input material: memory CD4+ T cells sorted from blood. Subset denoted: CD45RA-negative fraction. CDR3 in amino acids: CAWSLTGRNQPQHF. The CDR3 DNA sequence: TGTGCCTGGAGTTTGACAGGGCGCAATCAGCCCCAGCATTTT. Variable domain in full (rest from reference TRBV30 and TRBJ1-5): SQTIHQWPATLVQPVGSPLSLECTVEGTSNPNLYWYRQAAGRGLQLLFYSVGIGQISSEVPQNLSASRPQDRQFILSSKKLLLSDSGFYLCAWSLTGRNQPQHFGDGTRLSIL.